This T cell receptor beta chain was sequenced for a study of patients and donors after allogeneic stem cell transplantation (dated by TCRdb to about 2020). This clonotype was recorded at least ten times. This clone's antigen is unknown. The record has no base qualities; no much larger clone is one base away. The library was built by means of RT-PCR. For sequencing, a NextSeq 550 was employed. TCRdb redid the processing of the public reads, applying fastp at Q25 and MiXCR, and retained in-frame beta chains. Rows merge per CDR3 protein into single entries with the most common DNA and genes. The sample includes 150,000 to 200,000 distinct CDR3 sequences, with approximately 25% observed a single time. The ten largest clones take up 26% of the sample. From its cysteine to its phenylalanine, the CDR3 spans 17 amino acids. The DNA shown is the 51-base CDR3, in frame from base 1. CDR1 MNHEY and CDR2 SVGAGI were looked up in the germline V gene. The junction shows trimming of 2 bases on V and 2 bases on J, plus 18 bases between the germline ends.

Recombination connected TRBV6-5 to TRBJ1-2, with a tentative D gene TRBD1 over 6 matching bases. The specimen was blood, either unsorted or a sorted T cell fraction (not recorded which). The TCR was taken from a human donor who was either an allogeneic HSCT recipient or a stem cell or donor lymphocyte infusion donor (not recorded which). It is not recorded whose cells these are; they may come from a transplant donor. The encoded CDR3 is CASSYGRYRVTNYGYTF. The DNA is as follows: TGTGCCAGCAGTTACGGAAGATACAGGGTAACAAACTATGGCTACACCTTC.